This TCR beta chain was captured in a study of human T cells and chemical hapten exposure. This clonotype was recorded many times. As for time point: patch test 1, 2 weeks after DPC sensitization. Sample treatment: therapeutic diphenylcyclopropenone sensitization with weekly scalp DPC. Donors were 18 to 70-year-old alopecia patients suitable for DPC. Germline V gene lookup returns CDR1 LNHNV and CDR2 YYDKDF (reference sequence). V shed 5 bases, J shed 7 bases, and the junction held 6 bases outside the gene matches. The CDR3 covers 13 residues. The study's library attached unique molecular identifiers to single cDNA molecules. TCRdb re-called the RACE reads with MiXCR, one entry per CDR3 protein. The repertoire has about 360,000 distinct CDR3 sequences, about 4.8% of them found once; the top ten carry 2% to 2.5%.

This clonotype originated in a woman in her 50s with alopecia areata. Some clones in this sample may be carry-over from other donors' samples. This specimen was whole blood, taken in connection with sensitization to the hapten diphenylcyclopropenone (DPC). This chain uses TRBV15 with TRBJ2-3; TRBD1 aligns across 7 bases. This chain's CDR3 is CATSQGGANTQYF. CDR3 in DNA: TGTGCCACCAGCCAAGGGGGCGCGAATACGCAGTATTTT.